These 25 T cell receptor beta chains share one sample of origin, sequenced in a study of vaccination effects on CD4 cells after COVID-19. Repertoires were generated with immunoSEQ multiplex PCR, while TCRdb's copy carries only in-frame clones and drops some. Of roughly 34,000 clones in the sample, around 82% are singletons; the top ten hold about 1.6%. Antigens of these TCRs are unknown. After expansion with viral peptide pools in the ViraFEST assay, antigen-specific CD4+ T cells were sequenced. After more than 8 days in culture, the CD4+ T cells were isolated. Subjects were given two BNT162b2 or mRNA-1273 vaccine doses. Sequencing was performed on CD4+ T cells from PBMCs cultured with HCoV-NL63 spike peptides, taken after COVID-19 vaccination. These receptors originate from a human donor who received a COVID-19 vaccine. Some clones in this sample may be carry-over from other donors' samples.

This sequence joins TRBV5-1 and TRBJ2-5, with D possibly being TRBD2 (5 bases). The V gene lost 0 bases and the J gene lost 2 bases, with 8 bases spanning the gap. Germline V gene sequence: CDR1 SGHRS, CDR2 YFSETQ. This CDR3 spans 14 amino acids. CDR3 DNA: TGCGCCAGCAGCTTGGATACGGGACAAGAGACCCAGTACTTC. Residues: CASSLDTGQETQYF.

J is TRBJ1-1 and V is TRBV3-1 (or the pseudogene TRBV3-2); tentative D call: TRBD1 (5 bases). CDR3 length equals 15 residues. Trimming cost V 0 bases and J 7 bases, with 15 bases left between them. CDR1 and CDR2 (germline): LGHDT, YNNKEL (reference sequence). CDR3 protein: CASSQDLAQGREAFF. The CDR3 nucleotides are TGTGCCAGCAGCCAAGATCTGGCTCAGGGCCGTGAAGCTTTCTTT.

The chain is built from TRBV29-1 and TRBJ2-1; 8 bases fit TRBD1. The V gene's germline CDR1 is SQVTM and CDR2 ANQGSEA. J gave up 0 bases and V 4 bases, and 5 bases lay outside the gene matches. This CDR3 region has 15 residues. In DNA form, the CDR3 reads TGCAGCGTTGGGGACAGGATAATCTCCTACAATGAGCAGTTCTTC. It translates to CSVGDRIISYNEQFF.

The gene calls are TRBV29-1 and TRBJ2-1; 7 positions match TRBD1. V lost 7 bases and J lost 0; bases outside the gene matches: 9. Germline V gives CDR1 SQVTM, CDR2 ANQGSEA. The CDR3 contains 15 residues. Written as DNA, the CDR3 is TGCAGCGATTTGGGACAGAGGAGCTCCTACAATGAGCAGTTCTTC. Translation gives CSDLGQRSSYNEQFF.

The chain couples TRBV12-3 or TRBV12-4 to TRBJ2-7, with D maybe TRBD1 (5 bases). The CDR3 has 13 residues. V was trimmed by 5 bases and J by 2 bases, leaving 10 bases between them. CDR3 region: CASSNDSPYEQYV. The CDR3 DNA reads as TGTGCCAGCAGTAATGACAGTCCCTACGAGCAGTACGTC.

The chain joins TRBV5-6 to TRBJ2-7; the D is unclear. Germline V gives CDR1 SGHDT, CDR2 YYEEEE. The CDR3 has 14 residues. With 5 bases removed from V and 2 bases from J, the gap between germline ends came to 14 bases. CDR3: CASRVSHGPYEQYV. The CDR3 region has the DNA TGTGCCAGCAGGGTCTCCCATGGACCCTACGAGCAGTACGTC.

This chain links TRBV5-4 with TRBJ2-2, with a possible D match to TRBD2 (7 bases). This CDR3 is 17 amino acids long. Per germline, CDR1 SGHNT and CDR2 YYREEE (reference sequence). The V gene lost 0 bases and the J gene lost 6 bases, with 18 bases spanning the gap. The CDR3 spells CASSLASGGGPPGELFF. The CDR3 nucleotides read TGTGCCAGCAGCTTGGCTAGTGGGGGGGGCCCCCCCGGGGAGCTGTTTTTT.

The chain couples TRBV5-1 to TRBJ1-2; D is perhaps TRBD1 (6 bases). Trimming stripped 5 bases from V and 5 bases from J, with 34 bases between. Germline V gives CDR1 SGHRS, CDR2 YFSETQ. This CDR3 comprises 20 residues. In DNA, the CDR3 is TGCGCCAGCAGGGCGGAGGGCCTCATCTCTGTAGCGAGACAGGATTATGGCTACACCTTC. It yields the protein CASRAEGLISVARQDYGYTF.

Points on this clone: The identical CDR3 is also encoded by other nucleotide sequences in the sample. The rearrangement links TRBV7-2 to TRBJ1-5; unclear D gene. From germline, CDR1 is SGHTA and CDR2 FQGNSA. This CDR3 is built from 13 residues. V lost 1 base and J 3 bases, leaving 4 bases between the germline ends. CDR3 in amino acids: CASSLDINQPQHF. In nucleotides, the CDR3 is TGTGCCAGCAGCTTAGACATCAATCAGCCCCAGCATTTT.

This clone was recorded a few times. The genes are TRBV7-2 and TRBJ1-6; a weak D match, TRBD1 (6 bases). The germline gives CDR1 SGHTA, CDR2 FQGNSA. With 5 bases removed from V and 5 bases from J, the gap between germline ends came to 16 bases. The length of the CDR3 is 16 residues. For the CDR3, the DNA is TGTGCCAGCAGCCCAAATCCAGGGGTTGATAATTCACCCCTCCACTTT. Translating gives CASSPNPGVDNSPLHF.

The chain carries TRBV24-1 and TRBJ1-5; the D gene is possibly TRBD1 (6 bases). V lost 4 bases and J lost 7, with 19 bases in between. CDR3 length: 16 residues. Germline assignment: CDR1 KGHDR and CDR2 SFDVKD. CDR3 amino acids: CATSDRKDRSGQPQHF. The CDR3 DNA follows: TGTGCCACCAGTGACCGGAAGGACAGATCAGGACAGCCCCAGCATTTT.

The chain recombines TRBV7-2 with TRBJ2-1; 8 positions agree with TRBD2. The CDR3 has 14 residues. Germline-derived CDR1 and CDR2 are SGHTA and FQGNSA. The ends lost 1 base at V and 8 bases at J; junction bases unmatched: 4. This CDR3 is CASSLGLAFDEQFF. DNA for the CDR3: TGTGCCAGCAGCTTAGGACTAGCGTTCGATGAGCAGTTCTTC.

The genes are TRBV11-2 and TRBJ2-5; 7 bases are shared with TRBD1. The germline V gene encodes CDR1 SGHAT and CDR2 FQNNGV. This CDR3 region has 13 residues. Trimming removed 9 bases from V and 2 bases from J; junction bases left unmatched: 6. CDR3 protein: CASLRDRQETQYF. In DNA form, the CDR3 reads TGTGCCAGTCTCCGGGACAGACAAGAGACCCAGTACTTC. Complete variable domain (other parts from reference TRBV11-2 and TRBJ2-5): EAGVAQSPRYKIIEKRQSVAFWCNPISGHATLYWYQQILGQGPKLLIQFQNNGVVDDSQLPKDRFSAERLKGVDSTLKIQPAKLEDSAVYLCASLRDRQETQYFGPGTRLLVL.

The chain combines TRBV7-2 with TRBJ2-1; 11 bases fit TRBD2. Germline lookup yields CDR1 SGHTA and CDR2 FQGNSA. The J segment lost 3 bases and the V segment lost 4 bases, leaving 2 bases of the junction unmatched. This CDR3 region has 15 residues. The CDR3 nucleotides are TGTGCCAGCAGCTCTAGCGGGGGGCACTACAATGAGCAGTTCTTC. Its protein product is CASSSSGGHYNEQFF.

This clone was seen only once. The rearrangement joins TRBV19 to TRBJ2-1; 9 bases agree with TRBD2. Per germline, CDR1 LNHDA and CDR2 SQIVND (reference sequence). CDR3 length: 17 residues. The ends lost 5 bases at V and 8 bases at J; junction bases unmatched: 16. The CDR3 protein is CASSDGLAGSQSYEQFF. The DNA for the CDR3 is TGTGCCAGTAGTGATGGGCTAGCGGGGAGTCAGAGTTATGAGCAGTTCTTC.

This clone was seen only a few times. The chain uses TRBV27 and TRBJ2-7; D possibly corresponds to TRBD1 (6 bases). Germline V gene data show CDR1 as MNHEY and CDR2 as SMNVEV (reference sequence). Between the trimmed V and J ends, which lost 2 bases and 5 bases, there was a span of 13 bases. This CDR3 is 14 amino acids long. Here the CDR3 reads CASSLRRGHHEQYV. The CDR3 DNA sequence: TGTGCCAGCAGTTTACGCAGGGGACATCACGAGCAGTACGTC.

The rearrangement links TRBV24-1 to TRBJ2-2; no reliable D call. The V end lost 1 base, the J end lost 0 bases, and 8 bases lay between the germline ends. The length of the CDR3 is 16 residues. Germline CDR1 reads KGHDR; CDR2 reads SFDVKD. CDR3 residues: CATSDFPATNTGELFF. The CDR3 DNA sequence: TGTGCCACCAGTGATTTTCCAGCCACGAACACCGGGGAGCTGTTTTTT.

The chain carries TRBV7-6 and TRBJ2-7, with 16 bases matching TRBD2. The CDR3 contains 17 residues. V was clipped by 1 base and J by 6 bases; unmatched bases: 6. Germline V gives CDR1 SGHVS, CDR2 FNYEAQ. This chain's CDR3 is CASSLDSGTSGGGEQYV. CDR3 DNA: TGTGCCAGCAGCTTAGACTCCGGGACTAGCGGGGGGGGCGAGCAGTACGTC.

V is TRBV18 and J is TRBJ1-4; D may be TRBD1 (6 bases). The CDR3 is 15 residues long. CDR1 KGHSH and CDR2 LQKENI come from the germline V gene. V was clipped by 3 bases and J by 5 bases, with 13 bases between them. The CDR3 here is CASSPYRDQNEKLFF. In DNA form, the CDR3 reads TGTGCCAGCTCACCTTACAGGGATCAGAATGAAAAACTGTTTTTT.

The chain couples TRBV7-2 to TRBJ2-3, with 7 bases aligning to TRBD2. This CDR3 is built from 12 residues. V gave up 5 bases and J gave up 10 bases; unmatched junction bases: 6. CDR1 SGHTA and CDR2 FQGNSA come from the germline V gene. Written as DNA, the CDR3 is TGTGCCAGCAGCACCCGACTAGCAGCGCAGTATTTT. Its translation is CASSTRLAAQYF. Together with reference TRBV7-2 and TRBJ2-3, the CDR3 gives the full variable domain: GAGVSQSPSNKVTEKGKDVELRCDPISGHTALYWYRQSLGQGLEFLIYFQGNSAPDKSGLPSDRFSAERTGGSVSTLTIQRTQQEDSAVYLCASSTRLAAQYFGPGTRLTVL.

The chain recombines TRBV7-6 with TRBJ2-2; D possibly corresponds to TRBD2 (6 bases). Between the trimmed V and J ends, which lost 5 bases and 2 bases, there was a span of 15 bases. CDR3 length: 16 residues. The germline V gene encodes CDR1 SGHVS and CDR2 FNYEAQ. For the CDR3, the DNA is TGTGCCAGCAGCCCTGCAGCGGGTCTTAACACCGGGGAGCTGTTTTTT. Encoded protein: CASSPAAGLNTGELFF.

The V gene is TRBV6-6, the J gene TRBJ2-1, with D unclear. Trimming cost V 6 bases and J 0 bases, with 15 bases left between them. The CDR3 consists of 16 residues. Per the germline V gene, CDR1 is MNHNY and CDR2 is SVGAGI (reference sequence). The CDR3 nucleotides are TGTGCCAGCAGGCGATCCACGGACCCCTCCTACAATGAGCAGTTCTTC. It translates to CASRRSTDPSYNEQFF.

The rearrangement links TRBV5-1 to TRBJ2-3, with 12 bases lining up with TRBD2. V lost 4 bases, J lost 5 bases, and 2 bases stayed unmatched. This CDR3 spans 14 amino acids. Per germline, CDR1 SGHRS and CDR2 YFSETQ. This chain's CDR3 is CASSELAGGDTQYF. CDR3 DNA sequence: TGCGCCAGCAGCGAACTAGCGGGGGGAGATACGCAGTATTTT.

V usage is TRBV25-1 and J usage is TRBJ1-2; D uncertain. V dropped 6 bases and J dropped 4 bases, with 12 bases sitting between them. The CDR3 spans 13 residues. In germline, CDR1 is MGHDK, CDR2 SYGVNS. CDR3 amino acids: CASSPAGGYGYTF. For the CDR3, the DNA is TGTGCCAGCAGCCCCGCAGGCGGCTATGGCTACACCTTC.

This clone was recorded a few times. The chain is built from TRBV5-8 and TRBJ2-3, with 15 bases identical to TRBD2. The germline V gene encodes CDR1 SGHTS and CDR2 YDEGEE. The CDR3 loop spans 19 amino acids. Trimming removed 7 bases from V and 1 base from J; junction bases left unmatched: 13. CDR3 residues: CASPDGLAGGLGGTDTQYF. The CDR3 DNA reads TGTGCCAGCCCCGACGGACTAGCGGGGGGGCTCGGCGGCACAGATACGCAGTATTTT.